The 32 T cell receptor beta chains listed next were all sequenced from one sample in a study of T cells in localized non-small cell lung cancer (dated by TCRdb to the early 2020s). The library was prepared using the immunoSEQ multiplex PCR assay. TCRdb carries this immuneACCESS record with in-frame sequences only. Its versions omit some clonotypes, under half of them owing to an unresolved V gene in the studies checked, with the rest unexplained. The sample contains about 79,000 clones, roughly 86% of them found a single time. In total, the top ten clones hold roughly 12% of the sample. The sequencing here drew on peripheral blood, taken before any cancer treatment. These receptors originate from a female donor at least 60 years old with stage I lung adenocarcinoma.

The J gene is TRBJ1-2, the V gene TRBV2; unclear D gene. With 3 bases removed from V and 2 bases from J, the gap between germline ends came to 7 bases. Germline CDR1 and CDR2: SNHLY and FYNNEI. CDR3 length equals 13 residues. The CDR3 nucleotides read TGTGCCAGCAGTGAGTCGTACAACTATGGCTACACCTTC. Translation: CASSESYNYGYTF.

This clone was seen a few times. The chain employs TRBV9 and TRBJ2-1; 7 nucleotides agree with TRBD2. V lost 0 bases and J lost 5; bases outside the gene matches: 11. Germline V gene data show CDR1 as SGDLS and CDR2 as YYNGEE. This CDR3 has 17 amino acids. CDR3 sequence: CASSVGLGWEGHNEQFF. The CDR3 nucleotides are TGTGCCAGCAGCGTAGGTTTAGGGTGGGAGGGCCACAATGAGCAGTTCTTC.

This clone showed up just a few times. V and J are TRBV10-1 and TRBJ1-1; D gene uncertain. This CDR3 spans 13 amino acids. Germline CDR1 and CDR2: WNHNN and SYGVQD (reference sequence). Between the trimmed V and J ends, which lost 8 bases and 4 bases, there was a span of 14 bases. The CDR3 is CASSRTSGTEAFF. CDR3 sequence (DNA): TGCGCCAGCTCAAGGACGTCGGGCACTGAAGCTTTCTTT.

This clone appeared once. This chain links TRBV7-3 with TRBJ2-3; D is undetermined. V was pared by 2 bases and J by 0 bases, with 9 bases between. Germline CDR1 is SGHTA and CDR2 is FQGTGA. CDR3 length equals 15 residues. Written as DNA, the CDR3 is TGTGCCAGCAGCTTAGGTCGTAGTAGCACAGATACGCAGTATTTT. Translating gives CASSLGRSSTDTQYF.

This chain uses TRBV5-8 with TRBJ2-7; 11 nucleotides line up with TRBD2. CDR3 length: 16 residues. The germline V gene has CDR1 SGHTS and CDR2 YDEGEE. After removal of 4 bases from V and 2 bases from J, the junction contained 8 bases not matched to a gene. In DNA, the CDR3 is TGTGCCAGCAGCACACCGACTAGCGGGAACGCCTACGAGCAGTACTTC. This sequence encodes CASSTPTSGNAYEQYF.

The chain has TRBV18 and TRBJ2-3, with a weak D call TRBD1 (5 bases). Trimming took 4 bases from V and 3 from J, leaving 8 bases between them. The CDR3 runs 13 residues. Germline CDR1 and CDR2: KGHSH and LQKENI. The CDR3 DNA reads TGTGCCAGCTCACGACAGCCGACAGATACGCAGTATTTT. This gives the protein CASSRQPTDTQYF.

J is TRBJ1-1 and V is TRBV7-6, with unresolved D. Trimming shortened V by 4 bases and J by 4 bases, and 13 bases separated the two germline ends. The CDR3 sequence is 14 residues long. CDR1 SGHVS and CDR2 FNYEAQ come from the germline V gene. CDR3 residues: CASSSRSGGTEAFF. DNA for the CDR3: TGTGCCAGCAGCTCTCGCTCTGGCGGCACTGAAGCTTTCTTT.

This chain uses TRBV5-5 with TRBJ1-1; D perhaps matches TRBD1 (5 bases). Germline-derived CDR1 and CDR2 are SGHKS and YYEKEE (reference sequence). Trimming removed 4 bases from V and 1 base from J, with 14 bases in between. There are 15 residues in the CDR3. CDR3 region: CASSPGDARNTEAFF. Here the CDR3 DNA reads TGTGCCAGCAGCCCTGGGGACGCCCGGAACACTGAAGCTTTCTTT.

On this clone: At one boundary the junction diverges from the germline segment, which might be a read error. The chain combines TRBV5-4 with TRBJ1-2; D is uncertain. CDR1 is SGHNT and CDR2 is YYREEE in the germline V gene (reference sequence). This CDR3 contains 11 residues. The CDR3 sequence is CASSSDGEVLF. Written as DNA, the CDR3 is TGTGCCAGCAGCTCGGACGGCGAAGTATTGTTC. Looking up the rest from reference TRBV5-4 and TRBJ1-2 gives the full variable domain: ETGVTQSPTHLIKTRGQQVTLRCSSQSGHNTVSWYQQALGQGPQFIFQYYREEENGRGNFPPRFSGLQFPNYSSELNVNALELDDSALYLCASSSDGEVLFGSGTRLTVV.

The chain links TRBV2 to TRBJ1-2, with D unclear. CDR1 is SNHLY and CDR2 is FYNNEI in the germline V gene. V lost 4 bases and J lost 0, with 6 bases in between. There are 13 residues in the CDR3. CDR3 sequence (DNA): TGTGCCAGCAGTGGAAGCACTAACTATGGCTACACCTTC. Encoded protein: CASSGSTNYGYTF.

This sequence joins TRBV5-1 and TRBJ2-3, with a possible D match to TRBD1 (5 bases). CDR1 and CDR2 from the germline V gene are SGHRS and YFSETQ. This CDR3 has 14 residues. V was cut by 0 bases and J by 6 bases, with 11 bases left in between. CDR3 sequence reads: CASSLGTIADTQYF. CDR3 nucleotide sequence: TGCGCCAGCAGCTTGGGGACAATCGCGGATACGCAGTATTTT.

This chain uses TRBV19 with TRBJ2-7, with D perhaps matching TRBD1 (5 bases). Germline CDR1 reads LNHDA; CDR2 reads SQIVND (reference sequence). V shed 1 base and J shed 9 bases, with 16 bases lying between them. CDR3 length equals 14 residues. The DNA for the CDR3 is TGTGCCAGTAGTATAGGACTGGGGCTAGGCTGGCAGTACTTC. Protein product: CASSIGLGLGWQYF.

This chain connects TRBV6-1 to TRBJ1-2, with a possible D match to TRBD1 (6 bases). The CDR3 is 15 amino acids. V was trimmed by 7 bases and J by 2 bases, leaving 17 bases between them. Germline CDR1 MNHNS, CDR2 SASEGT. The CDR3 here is CASKTYQGSNYGYTF. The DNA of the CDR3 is TGTGCCAGCAAAACGTACCAGGGGTCCAACTATGGCTACACCTTC.

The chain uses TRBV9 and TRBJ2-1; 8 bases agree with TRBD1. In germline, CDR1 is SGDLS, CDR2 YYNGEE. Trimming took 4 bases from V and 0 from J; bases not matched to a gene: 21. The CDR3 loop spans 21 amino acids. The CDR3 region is CASSPHLGGRGLPSSYNEQFF. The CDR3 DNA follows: TGTGCCAGCAGCCCCCATTTGGGGGGCAGGGGGCTTCCCAGCTCCTACAATGAGCAGTTCTTC.

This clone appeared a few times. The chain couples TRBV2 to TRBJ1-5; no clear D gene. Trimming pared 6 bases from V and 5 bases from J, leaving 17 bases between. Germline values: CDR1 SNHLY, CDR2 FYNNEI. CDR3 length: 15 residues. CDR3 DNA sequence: TGTGCCAGCAGCCCCAACGGGCTAAAAGATCAGCCCCAGCATTTT. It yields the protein CASSPNGLKDQPQHF. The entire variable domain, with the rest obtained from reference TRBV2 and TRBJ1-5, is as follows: EPEVTQTPSHQVTQMGQEVILRCVPISNHLYFYWYRQILGQKVEFLVSFYNNEISEKSEIFDDQFSVERPDGSNFTLKIRSTKLEDSAMYFCASSPNGLKDQPQHFGDGTRLSIL.

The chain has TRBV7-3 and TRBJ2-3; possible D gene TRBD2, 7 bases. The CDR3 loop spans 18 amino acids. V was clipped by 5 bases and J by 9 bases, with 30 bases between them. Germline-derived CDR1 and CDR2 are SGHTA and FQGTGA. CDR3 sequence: CASSPGAGRGLGVDTQYF. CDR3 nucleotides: TGTGCCAGCAGCCCCGGGGCGGGGCGGGGGCTGGGGGTAGACACGCAGTATTTT.

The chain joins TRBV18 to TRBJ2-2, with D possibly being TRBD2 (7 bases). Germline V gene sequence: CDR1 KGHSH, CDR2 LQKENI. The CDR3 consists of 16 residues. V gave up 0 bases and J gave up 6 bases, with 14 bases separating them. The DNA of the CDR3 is TGTGCCAGCTCACCACCGACGCGGGGGCTTGCCGGGGAGCTGTTTTTT. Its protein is CASSPPTRGLAGELFF. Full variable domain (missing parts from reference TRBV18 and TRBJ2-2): NAGVMQNPRHLVRRRGQEARLRCSPMKGHSHVYWYRQLPEEGLKFMVYLQKENIIDESGMPKERFSAEFPKEGPSILRIQQVVRGDSAAYFCASSPPTRGLAGELFFGEGSRLTVL.

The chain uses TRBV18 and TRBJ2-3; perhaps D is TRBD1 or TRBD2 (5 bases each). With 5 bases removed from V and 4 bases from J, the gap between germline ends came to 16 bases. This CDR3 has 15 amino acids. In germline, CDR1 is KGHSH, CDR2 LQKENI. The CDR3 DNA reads TGTGCCAGCTCATCGGGACCCGCCGCCCCAGATACGCAGTATTTT. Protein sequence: CASSSGPAAPDTQYF.

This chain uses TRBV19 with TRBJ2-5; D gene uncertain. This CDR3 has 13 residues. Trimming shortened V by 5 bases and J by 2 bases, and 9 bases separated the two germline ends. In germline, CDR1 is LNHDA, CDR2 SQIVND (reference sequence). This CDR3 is CASSSQKQETQYF. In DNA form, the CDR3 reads TGTGCCAGTAGTTCACAGAAACAAGAGACCCAGTACTTC. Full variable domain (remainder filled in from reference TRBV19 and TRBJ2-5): DGGITQSPKYLFRKEGQNVTLSCEQNLNHDAMYWYRQDPGQGLRLIYYSQIVNDFQKGDIAEGYSVSREKKESFPLTVTSAQKNPTAFYLCASSSQKQETQYFGPGTRLLVL.

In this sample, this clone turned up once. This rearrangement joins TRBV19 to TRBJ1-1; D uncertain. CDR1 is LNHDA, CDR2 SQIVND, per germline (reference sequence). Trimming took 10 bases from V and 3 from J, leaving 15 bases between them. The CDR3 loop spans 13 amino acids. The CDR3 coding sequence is TGTGCCACCCGCTATCGTCAGGACACTGAAGCTTTCTTT. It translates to CATRYRQDTEAFF.

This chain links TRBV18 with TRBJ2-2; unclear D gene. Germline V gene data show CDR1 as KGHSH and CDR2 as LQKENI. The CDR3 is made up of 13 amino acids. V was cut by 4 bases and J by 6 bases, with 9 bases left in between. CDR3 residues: CASSRDTAGELFF. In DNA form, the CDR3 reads TGTGCCAGCTCACGAGACACGGCCGGGGAGCTGTTTTTT.

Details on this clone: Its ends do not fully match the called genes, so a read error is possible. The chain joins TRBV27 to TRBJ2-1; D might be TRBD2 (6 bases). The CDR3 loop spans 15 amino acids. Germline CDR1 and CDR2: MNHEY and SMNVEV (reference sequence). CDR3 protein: CASSSGGLGGYEQFF. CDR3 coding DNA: TGTGCCAGCAGCTCAGGAGGGCTGGGTGGATATGAGCAATTCTTC.

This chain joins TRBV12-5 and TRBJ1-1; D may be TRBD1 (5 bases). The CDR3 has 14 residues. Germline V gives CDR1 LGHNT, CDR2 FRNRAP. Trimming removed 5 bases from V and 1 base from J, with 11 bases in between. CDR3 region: CASGPGRQNTEAFF. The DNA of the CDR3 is TGTGCTAGTGGTCCGGGACGGCAGAACACTGAAGCTTTCTTT.

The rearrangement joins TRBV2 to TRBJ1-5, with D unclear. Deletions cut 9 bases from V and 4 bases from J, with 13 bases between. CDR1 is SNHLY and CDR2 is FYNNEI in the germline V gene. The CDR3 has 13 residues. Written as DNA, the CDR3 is TGTGCCAGTTCGGGAGGGTTTAATCAGCCCCAGCATTTT. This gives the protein CASSGGFNQPQHF.

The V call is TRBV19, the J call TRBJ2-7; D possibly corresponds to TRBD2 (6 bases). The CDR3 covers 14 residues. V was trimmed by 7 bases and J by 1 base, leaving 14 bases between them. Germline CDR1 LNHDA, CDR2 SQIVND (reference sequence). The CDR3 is CASKAGTQSYEQYF. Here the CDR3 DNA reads TGTGCCAGTAAGGCCGGGACTCAGTCCTACGAGCAGTACTTC.

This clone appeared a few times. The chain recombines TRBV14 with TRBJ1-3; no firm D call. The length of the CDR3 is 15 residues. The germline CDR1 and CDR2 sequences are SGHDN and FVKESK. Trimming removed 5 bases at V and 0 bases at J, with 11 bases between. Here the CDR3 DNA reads TGTGCCAGCAGCACTCAAGGCCTCTCTGGAAACACCATATATTTT. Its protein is CASSTQGLSGNTIYF.

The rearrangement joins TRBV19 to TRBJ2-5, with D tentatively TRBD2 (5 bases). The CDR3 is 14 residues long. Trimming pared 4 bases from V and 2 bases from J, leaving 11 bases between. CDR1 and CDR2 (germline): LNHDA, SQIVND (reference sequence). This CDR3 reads CASSNLAAQETQYF. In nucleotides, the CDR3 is TGTGCCAGTAGTAACCTAGCAGCGCAAGAGACCCAGTACTTC.

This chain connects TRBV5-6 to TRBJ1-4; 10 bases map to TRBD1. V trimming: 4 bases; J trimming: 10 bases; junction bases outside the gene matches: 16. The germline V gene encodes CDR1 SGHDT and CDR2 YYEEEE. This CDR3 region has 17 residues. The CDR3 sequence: CASSRNKGQGGIGKLFF. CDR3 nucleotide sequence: TGTGCCAGCAGCCGGAATAAAGGACAGGGGGGCATCGGAAAACTGTTTTTT.

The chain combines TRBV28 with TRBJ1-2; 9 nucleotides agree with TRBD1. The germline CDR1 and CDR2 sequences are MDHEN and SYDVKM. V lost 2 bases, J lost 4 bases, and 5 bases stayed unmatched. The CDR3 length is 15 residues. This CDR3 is CASSLRDRAAYGYTF. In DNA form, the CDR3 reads TGTGCCAGCAGTTTACGGGACAGGGCTGCCTATGGCTACACCTTC.

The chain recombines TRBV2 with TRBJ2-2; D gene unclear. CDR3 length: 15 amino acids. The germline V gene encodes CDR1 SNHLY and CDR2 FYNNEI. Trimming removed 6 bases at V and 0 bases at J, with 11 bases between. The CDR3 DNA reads TGTGCCAGCAGAGTAAGTTCCCCGAACACCGGGGAGCTGTTTTTT. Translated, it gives CASRVSSPNTGELFF.

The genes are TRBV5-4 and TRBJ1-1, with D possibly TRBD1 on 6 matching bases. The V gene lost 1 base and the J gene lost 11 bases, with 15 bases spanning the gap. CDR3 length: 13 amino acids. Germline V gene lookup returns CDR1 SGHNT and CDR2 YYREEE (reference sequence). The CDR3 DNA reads TGTGCCAGCAGCTTGTTCCAAGGGGGGGAGGCTTTCTTT. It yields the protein CASSLFQGGEAFF.

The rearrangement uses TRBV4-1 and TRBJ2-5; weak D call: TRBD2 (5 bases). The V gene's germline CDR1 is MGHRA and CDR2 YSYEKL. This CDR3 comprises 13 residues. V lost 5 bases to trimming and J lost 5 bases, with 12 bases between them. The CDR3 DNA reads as TGCGCCAGCAGCTTATCGGGGTTTGAGACCCAGTACTTC. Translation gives CASSLSGFETQYF.